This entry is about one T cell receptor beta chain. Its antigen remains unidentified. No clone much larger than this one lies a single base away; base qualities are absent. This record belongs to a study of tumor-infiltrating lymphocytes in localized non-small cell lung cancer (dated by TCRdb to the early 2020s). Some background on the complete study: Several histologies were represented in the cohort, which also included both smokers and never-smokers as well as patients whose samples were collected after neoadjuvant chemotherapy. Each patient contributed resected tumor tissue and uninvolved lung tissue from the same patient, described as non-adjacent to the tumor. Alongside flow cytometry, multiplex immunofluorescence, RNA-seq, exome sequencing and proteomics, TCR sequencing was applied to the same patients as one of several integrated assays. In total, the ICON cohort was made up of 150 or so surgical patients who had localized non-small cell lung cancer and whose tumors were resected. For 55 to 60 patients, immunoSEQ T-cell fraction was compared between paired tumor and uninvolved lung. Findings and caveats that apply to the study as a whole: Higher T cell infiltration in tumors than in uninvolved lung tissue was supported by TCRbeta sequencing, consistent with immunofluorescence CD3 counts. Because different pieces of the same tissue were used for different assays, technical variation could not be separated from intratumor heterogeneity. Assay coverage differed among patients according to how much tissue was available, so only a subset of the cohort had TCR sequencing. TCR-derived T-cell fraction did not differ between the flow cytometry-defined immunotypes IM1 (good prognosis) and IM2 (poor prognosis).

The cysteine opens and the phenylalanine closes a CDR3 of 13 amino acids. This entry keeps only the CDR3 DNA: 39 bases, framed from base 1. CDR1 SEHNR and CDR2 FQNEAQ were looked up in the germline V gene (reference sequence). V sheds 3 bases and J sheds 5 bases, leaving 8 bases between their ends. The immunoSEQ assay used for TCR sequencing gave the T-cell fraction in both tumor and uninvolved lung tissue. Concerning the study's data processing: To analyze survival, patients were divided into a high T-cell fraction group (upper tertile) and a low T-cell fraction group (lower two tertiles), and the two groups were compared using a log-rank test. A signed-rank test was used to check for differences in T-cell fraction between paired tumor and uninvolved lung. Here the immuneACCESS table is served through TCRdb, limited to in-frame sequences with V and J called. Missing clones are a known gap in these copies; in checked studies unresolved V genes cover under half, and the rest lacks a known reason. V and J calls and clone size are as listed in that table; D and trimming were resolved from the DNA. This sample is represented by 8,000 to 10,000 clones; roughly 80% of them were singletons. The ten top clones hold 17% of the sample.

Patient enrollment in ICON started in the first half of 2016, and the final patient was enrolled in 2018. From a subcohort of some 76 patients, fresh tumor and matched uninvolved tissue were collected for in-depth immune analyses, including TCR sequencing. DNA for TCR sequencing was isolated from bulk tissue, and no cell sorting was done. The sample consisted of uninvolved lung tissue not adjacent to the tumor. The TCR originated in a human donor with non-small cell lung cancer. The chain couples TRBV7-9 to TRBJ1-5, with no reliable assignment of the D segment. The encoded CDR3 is CASSFGSHQPQHF. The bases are TGTGCCAGCAGCTTCGGCAGCCATCAGCCCCAGCATTTT.